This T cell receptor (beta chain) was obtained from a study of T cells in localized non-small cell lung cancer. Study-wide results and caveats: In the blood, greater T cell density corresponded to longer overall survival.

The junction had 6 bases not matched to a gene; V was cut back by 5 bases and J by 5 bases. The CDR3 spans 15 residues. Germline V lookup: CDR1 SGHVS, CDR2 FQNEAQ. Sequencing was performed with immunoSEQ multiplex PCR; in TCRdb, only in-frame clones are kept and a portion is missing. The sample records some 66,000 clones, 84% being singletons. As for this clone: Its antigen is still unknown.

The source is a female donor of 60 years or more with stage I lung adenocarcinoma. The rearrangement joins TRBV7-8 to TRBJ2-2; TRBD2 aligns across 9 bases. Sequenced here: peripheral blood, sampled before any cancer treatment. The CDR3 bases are TGTGCCAGCAGCACAGCGGGAGGTAGTACCGGGGAGCTGTTTTTT. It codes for CASSTAGGSTGELFF. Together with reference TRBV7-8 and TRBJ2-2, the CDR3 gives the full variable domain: GAGVSQSPRYKVAKRGQDVALRCDPISGHVSLFWYQQALGQGPEFLTYFQNEAQLDKSGLPSDRFFAERPEGSVSTLKIQRTQQEDSAVYLCASSTAGGSTGELFFGEGSRLTVL.